This TCR beta chain was sequenced in a study of Ad26.COV2.S vaccination and SARS-CoV-2 variants. Across the study: Doses of Ad26.COV2.S were injected into muscle once or twice, 56 days apart.

Method: immunoSEQ multiplex PCR; TCRdb's copy keeps in-frame clones and lacks some. The sample contains approximately 300,000 clones, 85% of which appear only once. Study findings and constraints: Researchers reported similar non-spike TCR breadth in vaccine and placebo recipients. Possibly, TCR breadth and depth analyses underestimated total T cell responses.

In germline, CDR1 is SGHRS, CDR2 YFSETQ. With 0 bases clipped from V and 10 bases from J, the junction kept 8 bases outside the gene matches. There are 16 residues in the CDR3. With respect to this clone: Its antigen is unidentified.

Treatment given: about 20 received Ad26.COV2.S at low or high dose, single or two shots; 5 received placebo; per-sample allocation not given. On day 63 after the first injection, vaccine and placebo recipients gave samples. The sample was peripheral blood, taken in a trial of Ad26.COV2.S vaccine versus placebo. The chain carries TRBV5-1 and TRBJ2-1; 12 bases map to TRBD2. This TCR came from a person aged 18-60 years who received the Ad26.COV2.S COVID-19 vaccine or a placebo. The CDR3, as DNA: TGCGCCAGCAGCTTGGCCGGACTAGCGGGGAGTTCGGAGCAGTTCTTC. Its translation: CASSLAGLAGSSEQFF.